These 12 T cell receptor beta chains originate from one sample sequenced in a study of shared clonotypes between healthy human individuals. Profiling relied on immunoSEQ multiplex PCR, and the TCRdb table lists in-frame clones only, not all of them. The sample carries hundreds of thousands of clones, roughly 72% recorded once. Sequencing was carried out using memory CD4+ T cells sorted from blood. Indicated subset: CD45RA-negative fraction. These receptors originate from a young woman in good health.

The chain employs TRBV7-3 and TRBJ2-1; D remains ambiguous. The length of the CDR3 is 13 residues. V was clipped by 1 base and J by 9 bases, with 10 bases between them. CDR1 and CDR2 from the germline V gene are SGHTA and FQGTGA. The chain's CDR3 is CASSLRRDGEQFF. The CDR3 nucleotides are TGTGCCAGCAGCTTAAGGCGCGACGGTGAGCAGTTCTTC. Full variable domain (missing parts from reference TRBV7-3 and TRBJ2-1): GAGVSQTPSNKVTEKGKYVELRCDPISGHTALYWYRQSLGQGPEFLIYFQGTGAADDSGLPNDRFFAVRPEGSVSTLKIQRTERGDSAVYLCASSLRRDGEQFFGPGTRLTVL.

The V call is TRBV5-3, the J call TRBJ2-1; tentatively, D is TRBD2 (6 bases). TRBV5-3 is sorted into the ORF group, with uncertain function. V lost 4 bases to trimming and J lost 7 bases, with 15 bases between them. This CDR3 is 14 amino acids long. CDR3 region: CARSGGTLGNEQFF. The CDR3 region has the DNA TGTGCCAGAAGCGGAGGGACTCTAGGTAATGAGCAGTTCTTC.

The rearrangement links TRBV11-2 to TRBJ2-1, with TRBD1 as a possible D gene (6 bases). Germline lookup yields CDR1 SGHAT and CDR2 FQNNGV. The CDR3 spans 16 residues. Trimming took 6 bases from V and 0 from J, leaving 15 bases between them. The chain's CDR3 is CASRPGGGLSYNEQFF. The CDR3 DNA sequence: TGTGCCAGCAGACCGGGTGGGGGCCTCTCCTACAATGAGCAGTTCTTC.

V gene TRBV28 combines with J gene TRBJ2-7; a possible D gene is TRBD1 (6 bases). Per germline, CDR1 MDHEN and CDR2 SYDVKM. Trimming pared 6 bases from V and 3 bases from J, leaving 15 bases between. The CDR3 totals 14 residues. CDR3 loop: CASRPTGRSYEQYF. The CDR3 DNA sequence: TGTGCCAGCAGGCCGACAGGAAGAAGCTACGAGCAGTACTTC. Supplemented by reference TRBV28 and TRBJ2-7, the full variable domain reads DVKVTQSSRYLVKRTGEKVFLECVQDMDHENMFWYRQDPGLGLRLIYFSYDVKMKEKGDIPEGYSVSREKKERFSLILESASTNQTSMYLCASRPTGRSYEQYFGPGTRLTVT.

The chain recombines TRBV28 with TRBJ2-3; D call uncertain. In germline, CDR1 is MDHEN, CDR2 SYDVKM. The CDR3 sequence is 14 residues long. Trimming took off 5 bases at V and 1 base at J, with 10 bases between the two ends. The CDR3 loop is CASSLTRRTDTQYF. CDR3 nucleotide sequence: TGTGCCAGCAGTCTTACACGGCGCACAGATACGCAGTATTTT.

This clone came up a few times. This CDR3 is also generated by other DNA sequences in the sample. The genes are TRBV27 and TRBJ1-5; D is possibly TRBD1 (5 bases). The CDR3 extends over 15 amino acids. Germline V gene lookup returns CDR1 MNHEY and CDR2 SMNVEV (reference sequence). The V and J ends lost 6 bases and 1 base respectively, with 13 bases between them. The CDR3 reads CASSPDRLSNQPQHF. The CDR3 DNA is TGTGCCAGCAGCCCCGACAGACTAAGCAATCAGCCCCAGCATTTT.

The J gene is TRBJ2-1, the V gene TRBV7-7; 8 bases align to TRBD2. Germline CDR1 reads SSHAT; CDR2 reads FNYEAQ (reference sequence). The trim removed 1 base at V and 6 bases at J, leaving 2 bases unmatched. The CDR3 runs to 14 residues. The CDR3 region is CASSLVGTSNEQFF. The CDR3 coding sequence is TGTGCCAGCAGCTTAGTTGGGACTAGCAATGAGCAGTTCTTC.

As for this clone: The sample holds other DNA sequences that translate to the same CDR3. The V and J genes are TRBV28 and TRBJ2-7; D uncertain. The CDR3 totals 13 residues. The V gene lost 3 bases and the J gene lost 4 bases, with 10 bases spanning the gap. Germline-derived CDR1 and CDR2 are MDHEN and SYDVKM. CDR3 sequence reads: CASSLGSAYEQYF. DNA for the CDR3: TGTGCCAGCAGTTTGGGGTCTGCTTACGAGCAGTACTTC.

The chain joins TRBV6-1 to TRBJ1-3; D is unclear. Trimming shortened V by 6 bases and J by 8 bases, and 17 bases separated the two germline ends. The V gene's germline CDR1 is MNHNS and CDR2 SASEGT. The CDR3 extends over 14 amino acids. CDR3 nucleotide sequence: TGTGCCAGCAGACCTGGAGGGTCCGCAGACACCATATATTTT. Encoded protein: CASRPGGSADTIYF.

This clone occurred once. This chain joins TRBV28 and TRBJ2-5; 10 bases are a match to TRBD2. Germline V gives CDR1 MDHEN, CDR2 SYDVKM. The V gene end was trimmed by 2 bases and the J gene end by 4 bases; junction bases not matched to a gene: 4. This CDR3 comprises 15 residues. The CDR3 loop is CASSLTLAGRETQYF. The DNA of the CDR3 is TGTGCCAGCAGTTTAACACTAGCGGGAAGAGAGACCCAGTACTTC. Together with reference TRBV28 and TRBJ2-5, the CDR3 gives the full variable domain: DVKVTQSSRYLVKRTGEKVFLECVQDMDHENMFWYRQDPGLGLRLIYFSYDVKMKEKGDIPEGYSVSREKKERFSLILESASTNQTSMYLCASSLTLAGRETQYFGPGTRLLVL.

The rearrangement uses TRBV28 and TRBJ2-7; D possibly matches TRBD1 or TRBD2 (5 bases each). CDR1 and CDR2 (germline): MDHEN, SYDVKM. V was cut by 8 bases and J by 2 bases, with 16 bases left in between. The length of the CDR3 is 14 residues. Here the CDR3 DNA reads TGTGCCAGCCATACCGGGACGGCCACCTACGAGCAGTACTTC. Amino acid sequence: CASHTGTATYEQYF.

Only one count was recorded for this clone. The chain combines TRBV25-1 with TRBJ2-7; the D is unclear. The CDR3 contains 16 residues. CDR1 is MGHDK and CDR2 is SYGVNS in the germline V gene. V lost 3 bases and J lost 7, with 22 bases in between. The CDR3, as DNA: TGTGCCAGCAGTGATTCTTCCGGGCCCCCAGCAAGGGAGCAGTACTTC. It encodes CASSDSSGPPAREQYF.